This T cell receptor beta chain originates from a study of T cell changes during pregnancy in multiple sclerosis. Trimming at V came to 4 bases and at J to 6 bases, leaving 3 bases not matched to a gene. This CDR3 has 14 amino acids. CDR1 SNHLY and CDR2 FYNNEI come from the germline V gene. Profiling relied on immunoSEQ multiplex PCR, and the TCRdb table lists in-frame clones only, not all of them. The profile shows 60,000 to 65,000 clones, approximately 90% of them singletons. The chain is built from TRBV2 and TRBJ2-2; 9 bases are shared with TRBD1. This clonotype was sampled from a female donor in good health, enrolled as a control in a pregnancy study. The sequencing used peripheral blood, collected in the second trimester of pregnancy. The chain's CDR3 is CASSGTGDPGELFF. CDR3 DNA sequence: TGTGCCAGCAGTGGGACAGGGGACCCCGGGGAGCTGTTTTTT.